The clone carrying this TCR beta chain was detected only once. The repertoire was sequenced with immunoSEQ multiplex PCR; TCRdb's copy has only in-frame clones and lacks some. The sample yields some 130,000 clones, about 91% seen once. The sample originates from a study of control samples from healthy donors and cancer patients. The germline gives CDR1 LGHDT, CDR2 YNNKEL (reference sequence). The CDR3 extends over 15 amino acids. Deletions cut 0 bases from V and 3 bases from J, with 11 bases between. The chain combines TRBV3-1 (or the pseudogene TRBV3-2) with TRBJ1-2; TRBD1 might be the D (5 bases). The source is a man aged 40-49 years in good health. The specimen was blood. The CDR3 sequence is CASSQDRQGYYGYTF. The CDR3 coding sequence is TGTGCCAGCAGCCAAGATAGGCAGGGTTACTATGGCTACACCTTC.